Below, 15 T cell receptor beta chains from the same sample are listed, as sequenced in a study of control samples from healthy donors and cancer patients. Data came from immunoSEQ multiplex PCR; TCRdb stores just in-frame clones and leaves some out. The sample carries 100,000 to 120,000 clones, approximately 80% recorded once. The sample was blood. The receptor source for this set is a man aged 18 to 30 in good health.

The V call is TRBV15, the J call TRBJ2-1; possibly TRBD2 for D (6 bases). The germline CDR1 and CDR2 sequences are LNHNV and YYDKDF (reference sequence). This CDR3 is built from 14 residues. Trimming pared 4 bases from V and 6 bases from J, leaving 13 bases between. CDR3 in DNA: TGTGCCACCAGCATCCGACTAGACCTCAATGAGCAGTTCTTC. Its translation: CATSIRLDLNEQFF.

The rearrangement links TRBV24-1 to TRBJ2-3; D is uncertain. V was cut by 7 bases and J by 0 bases, with 13 bases left in between. Germline assignment: CDR1 KGHDR and CDR2 SFDVKD. The CDR3 runs to 15 residues. The CDR3 DNA reads TGTGCCACCAGCCCTGGGTCCTCTAGCACAGATACGCAGTATTTT. Translated: CATSPGSSSTDTQYF.

In regard to this clone: The sample contains more than one DNA sequence encoding this CDR3. CDR3 region: CASRLDSNQPQHF. The CDR3 DNA is TGTGCCAGCAGGTTAGATAGCAATCAGCCCCAGCATTTT. The V gene is TRBV6-6, the J gene TRBJ1-5; D call uncertain. Trimming left V 6 bases short and J 0 bases short, with 6 bases between. The CDR3 has 13 residues. The germline V gene has CDR1 MNHNY and CDR2 SVGAGI (reference sequence).

The chain combines TRBV5-6 with TRBJ2-3; D remains unclear. The length of the CDR3 is 15 residues. The ends were cut back, 5 bases at V and 2 bases at J, with 15 bases in the middle. Germline assignment: CDR1 SGHDT and CDR2 YYEEEE. Here the CDR3 DNA reads TGTGCCAGCAGAAGGACGAGGCTCAACACAGATACGCAGTATTTT. Residues: CASRRTRLNTDTQYF.

In this sample, this clone turned up once. The chain is built from TRBV19 and TRBJ1-2; 12 bases map to TRBD1. This CDR3 spans 19 amino acids. Germline CDR1 reads LNHDA; CDR2 reads SQIVND (reference sequence). With 8 bases clipped from V and 5 bases from J, the junction kept 21 bases outside the gene matches. The CDR3 DNA follows: TGTGCCAGTTTTAACCGGGACAGGGGGCCGCGAAGCAGCGAATATGGCTACACCTTC. Its protein is CASFNRDRGPRSSEYGYTF.

This clone was picked up a small number of times. J is TRBJ1-5 and V is TRBV3-1 (or the pseudogene TRBV3-2); D is unclear. There are 17 residues in the CDR3. Deletions cut 1 base from V and 0 bases from J, with 13 bases between. Germline CDR1 reads LGHDT; CDR2 reads YNNKEL (reference sequence). The CDR3 DNA is TGTGCCAGCAGCCAAGGTGTAGCGGGGATTAGCAATCAGCCCCAGCATTTT. Amino acids: CASSQGVAGISNQPQHF.

This rearrangement joins TRBV27 to TRBJ2-6; D not certain. This CDR3 region has 14 residues. Germline values: CDR1 MNHEY, CDR2 SMNVEV (reference sequence). V lost 3 bases and J lost 0, with 3 bases in between. CDR3 sequence (DNA): TGTGCCAGCAGTTTCGACTCTGGGGCCAACGTCCTGACTTTC. The encoded protein is CASSFDSGANVLTF.

The rearrangement links TRBV5-1 to TRBJ1-2, with 9 bases matching TRBD1. CDR1 and CDR2 (germline): SGHRS, YFSETQ. This CDR3 comprises 15 residues. J was trimmed by 7 bases and V by 3 bases; bases with no gene match: 10. CDR3 DNA: TGCGCCAGCAGCTACTTATGGGGACAGGGTAGTGGCTACACCTTC. This sequence encodes CASSYLWGQGSGYTF.

The gene calls are TRBV5-1 and TRBJ1-2; D call uncertain. V was shortened by 3 bases and J by 7 bases, with 16 bases between the two germline ends. The CDR3 has 14 amino acids. Per the germline V gene, CDR1 is SGHRS and CDR2 is YFSETQ. CDR3 protein: CASSSLQAGGGYTF. The CDR3, as DNA: TGCGCCAGCAGCTCCCTCCAAGCGGGAGGTGGCTACACCTTC.

This clone was recorded once. The chain is built from TRBV5-1 and TRBJ2-7; weak D call: TRBD2 (5 bases). This CDR3 comprises 16 residues. V was clipped by 0 bases and J by 1 base, with 14 bases between them. Germline CDR1 and CDR2: SGHRS and YFSETQ. CDR3: CASSLAASLGSYEQYF. CDR3 sequence (DNA): TGCGCCAGCAGCTTGGCCGCGTCACTAGGGTCCTACGAGCAGTACTTC.

CDR3 DNA: TGTGCCACCAGCAGAGATGGTGGCGGTGAAGCTTTCTTT. Translating gives CATSRDGGGEAFF. V and J are TRBV15 and TRBJ1-1; D gene uncertain. Trimming took 0 bases from V and 7 from J, leaving 9 bases between them. This CDR3 is 13 amino acids long. Germline loops: CDR1 LNHNV, CDR2 YYDKDF (reference sequence).

The rearrangement links TRBV6-2 or TRBV6-3 to TRBJ1-3; D is unclear. Between the trimmed V and J ends, which lost 4 bases and 7 bases, there was a span of 11 bases. Germline CDR1 reads MNHEY; CDR2 reads SVGEGT. The CDR3 is made up of 13 amino acids. The CDR3 DNA is TGTGCCAGCAGTTCGACTAGTGGGAACACCATATATTTT. It codes for CASSSTSGNTIYF.

This chain connects TRBV9 to TRBJ1-3; D not certain. The CDR3 extends over 15 amino acids. Between the trimmed V and J ends, which lost 3 bases and 1 base, there was a span of 11 bases. Germline V gene sequence: CDR1 SGDLS, CDR2 YYNGEE. CDR3 sequence: CASSENTISGNTIYF. The CDR3 DNA is TGTGCCAGCAGCGAGAATACGATTTCTGGAAACACCATATATTTT.

The chain employs TRBV7-9 and TRBJ1-2; 7 bases match TRBD1. This CDR3 region has 15 residues. Germline V CDR1 and CDR2: SEHNR, FQNEAQ (reference sequence). V shed 4 bases, J shed 2 bases, and the junction held 7 bases outside the gene matches. The DNA of the CDR3 is TGTGCCAGCAGCTGGTCGATGACAGGGAACTATGGCTACACCTTC. Translated, it gives CASSWSMTGNYGYTF.

This rearrangement joins TRBV5-1 to TRBJ1-1, with D possibly being TRBD1 (5 bases). CDR1 is SGHRS and CDR2 is YFSETQ in the germline V gene. The CDR3 extends over 18 amino acids. V lost 4 bases, J lost 0 bases, and 22 bases lay in between. CDR3 DNA sequence: TGCGCCAGCAGCCCACTCCGTGCAGGGAAGGAAATGAACACTGAAGCTTTCTTT. Amino acids: CASSPLRAGKEMNTEAFF.